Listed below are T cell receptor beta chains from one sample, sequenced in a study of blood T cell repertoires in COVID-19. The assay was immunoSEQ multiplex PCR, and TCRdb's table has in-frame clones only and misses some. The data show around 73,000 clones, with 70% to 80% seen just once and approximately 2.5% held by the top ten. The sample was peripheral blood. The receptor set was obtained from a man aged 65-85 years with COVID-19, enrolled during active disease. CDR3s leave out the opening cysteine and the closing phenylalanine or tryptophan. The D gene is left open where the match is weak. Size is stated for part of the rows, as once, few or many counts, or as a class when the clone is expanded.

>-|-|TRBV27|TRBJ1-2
ASSWAGEGPTNGYT
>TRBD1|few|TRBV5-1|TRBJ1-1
ASSLDREAEAF
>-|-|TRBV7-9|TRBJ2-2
ASSSPHAGELF
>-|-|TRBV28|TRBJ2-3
ASSTTPDTQY
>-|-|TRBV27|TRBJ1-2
ASSLAPEVTNYGYT
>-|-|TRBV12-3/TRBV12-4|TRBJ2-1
ASSIHFGEQF
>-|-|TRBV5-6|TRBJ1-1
ASSDYPDSPEAF
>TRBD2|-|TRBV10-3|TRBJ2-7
ASASQAGDYEQY
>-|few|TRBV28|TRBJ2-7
ASSGGFVYEQY
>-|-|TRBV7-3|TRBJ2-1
ASSLGPHNEQF
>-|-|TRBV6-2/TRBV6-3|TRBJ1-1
ASSYPSLKLEAF
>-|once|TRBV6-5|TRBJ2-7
ASGGYTPYEQY
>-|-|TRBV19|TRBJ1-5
ASSPDGHPQRPQH
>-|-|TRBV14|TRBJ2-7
ARPTSYDLYEQY
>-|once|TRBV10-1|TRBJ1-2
ASSESRQASKALGYT
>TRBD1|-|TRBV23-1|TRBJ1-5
ASTRDREPSGNQPQH
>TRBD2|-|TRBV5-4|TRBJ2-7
ASSIGTSGTYEQY
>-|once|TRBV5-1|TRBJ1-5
ASSLGERNQPQH
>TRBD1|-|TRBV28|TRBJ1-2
ASSLGTVNYGYT
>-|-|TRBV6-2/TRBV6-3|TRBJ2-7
ASSDAGEQY
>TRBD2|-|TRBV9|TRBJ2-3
ASSPREGTDTQY
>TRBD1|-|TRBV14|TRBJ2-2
ASSRDSNTGELF
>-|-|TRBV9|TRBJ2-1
ASSSAYNEQF
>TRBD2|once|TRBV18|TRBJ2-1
ASSPRGLAGGAEQF
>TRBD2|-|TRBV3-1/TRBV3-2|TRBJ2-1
ASSEVASGGYNEQF
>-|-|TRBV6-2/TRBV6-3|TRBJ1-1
ASSYGVAGYTEAF
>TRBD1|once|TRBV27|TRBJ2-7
ASSLAGGDEQY
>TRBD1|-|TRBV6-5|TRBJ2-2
ASNSGTGTGELF
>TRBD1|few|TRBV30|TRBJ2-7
AWSLQGPPYEQY
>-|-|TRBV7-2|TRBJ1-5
ASSLVRGGQPQH
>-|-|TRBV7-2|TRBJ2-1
ASSYLSRDNEQF
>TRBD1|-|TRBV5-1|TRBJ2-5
ASSSGTGSETQY
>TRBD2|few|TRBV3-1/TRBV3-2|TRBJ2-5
ASSQELAAQETQY
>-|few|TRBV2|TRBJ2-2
ASSEVGGTGTGELF